What follows are 16 T cell receptor beta chains derived from one specimen sequenced in a study of blood T cell repertoires in COVID-19. This table comes from immunoSEQ multiplex PCR, and its TCRdb copy is limited to in-frame clones, with some not included. The profile shows 160,000 or so clones, 75% to 80% of them singletons. The sequencing input was peripheral blood. All receptors come from a woman over 75 with acute or convalescent COVID-19.

The J gene is TRBJ1-2, the V gene TRBV28; D is undetermined. The CDR3 length is 13 residues. Germline loops: CDR1 MDHEN, CDR2 SYDVKM. V was cut by 10 bases and J by 0 bases, with 12 bases left in between. The chain's CDR3 is CATPSVANYGYTF. The CDR3 coding sequence is TGTGCCACCCCTAGCGTAGCTAACTATGGCTACACCTTC.

The CDR3 sequence: CASSLDPRAPLHF. The CDR3 nucleotides read TGTGCCAGCAGCTTAGATCCGCGGGCCCCCCTCCACTTT. V usage is TRBV11-3 and J usage is TRBJ1-6; no clear D gene. Trimming removed 0 bases at V and 13 bases at J, with 10 bases between. Germline lookup yields CDR1 SGHNT and CDR2 YENEEA. The CDR3 totals 13 residues.

This clone was seen once. The chain has TRBV27 and TRBJ2-3; the D gene is possibly TRBD1 (5 bases). Germline values: CDR1 MNHEY, CDR2 SMNVEV (reference sequence). The CDR3 loop spans 16 amino acids. V lost 4 bases to trimming and J lost 1 base, with 15 bases between them. Written as DNA, the CDR3 is TGTGCCAGCAGTTCCCCTCAGGGCACTGGCACAGATACGCAGTATTTT. Amino acid sequence: CASSSPQGTGTDTQYF.

The rearrangement uses TRBV29-1 and TRBJ1-1, with D perhaps TRBD1 (6 bases). Germline V gene lookup returns CDR1 SQVTM and CDR2 ANQGSEA. The CDR3 is made up of 13 amino acids. Trimming cost V 7 bases and J 1 base, with 13 bases left between them. In nucleotides, the CDR3 is TGCAGCGGGGGGCGGGGCACGAACACTGAAGCTTTCTTT. It translates to CSGGRGTNTEAFF.

This clone occurred a few times. This chain connects TRBV11-2 to TRBJ1-6; the match to TRBD1 covers 8 bases. The CDR3 is 17 amino acids. Trimming removed 0 bases from V and 8 bases from J; junction bases left unmatched: 9. Germline V gene data show CDR1 as SGHAT and CDR2 as FQNNGV. CDR3 sequence (DNA): TGTGCCAGCAGCTTAGATGAGGGCGACAGGGGAGATTCACCCCTCCACTTT. Protein sequence: CASSLDEGDRGDSPLHF. The variable domain in full, with the rest retrieved from reference TRBV11-2 and TRBJ1-6, is EAGVAQSPRYKIIEKRQSVAFWCNPISGHATLYWYQQILGQGPKLLIQFQNNGVVDDSQLPKDRFSAERLKGVDSTLKIQPAKLEDSAVYLCASSLDEGDRGDSPLHFGNGTRLTVT.

The chain recombines TRBV3-1 (or the pseudogene TRBV3-2) with TRBJ1-4; D gene uncertain. CDR3 size: 15 residues. CDR1 and CDR2 (germline): LGHDT, YNNKEL (reference sequence). V was cut by 5 bases and J by 5 bases, with 15 bases left in between. In DNA, the CDR3 is TGTGCCAGCAGCGATGTGCGCGGAGTAAATGAAAAACTGTTTTTT. It encodes CASSDVRGVNEKLFF.

A single count supports this clone. This chain connects TRBV5-5 to TRBJ1-5, with 11 bases fitting TRBD1. V was pared by 4 bases and J by 7 bases, with 4 bases of the junction left unmatched. Germline V gene data show CDR1 as SGHKS and CDR2 as YYEKEE (reference sequence). The length of the CDR3 is 14 residues. The CDR3 DNA reads as TGTGCCAGCAGCCTGGGACAGGGGGTCCAGCCCCAGCATTTT. Translating it yields CASSLGQGVQPQHF.

This rearrangement joins TRBV3-1 (or the pseudogene TRBV3-2) to TRBJ1-4, with TRBD1 matching over 10 bases. Trimming removed 4 bases from V and 6 bases from J; junction bases left unmatched: 8. The V gene's germline CDR1 is LGHDT and CDR2 YNNKEL (reference sequence). The CDR3 is 16 amino acids. DNA of the CDR3: TGTGCCAGCAGCCTTCTCCTGACAGGGGGCGATGAAAAACTGTTTTTT. Protein: CASSLLLTGGDEKLFF.

The gene calls are TRBV11-2 and TRBJ2-1; 9 nucleotides match TRBD2. The germline CDR1 and CDR2 sequences are SGHAT and FQNNGV. Unmatched junction bases numbered 6, after V lost 6 bases and J lost 3 bases. CDR3 length equals 15 residues. The CDR3 reads CASSSLAGLYNEQFF. Written as DNA, the CDR3 is TGTGCCAGCAGTTCGCTAGCGGGACTCTACAATGAGCAGTTCTTC. The full variable domain, its missing parts supplied by reference TRBV11-2 and TRBJ2-1, is EAGVAQSPRYKIIEKRQSVAFWCNPISGHATLYWYQQILGQGPKLLIQFQNNGVVDDSQLPKDRFSAERLKGVDSTLKIQPAKLEDSAVYLCASSSLAGLYNEQFFGPGTRLTVL.

V and J are TRBV21-1 and TRBJ1-2; the table's D call of TRBD1 was not tested on the DNA. TRBV21-1 corresponds to a pseudogene. The CDR3 loop spans 15 amino acids. Here the CDR3 reads CASSAPGQGVHGYTF. The CDR3, as DNA: TGTGCCAGCAGCGCCCCGGGACAGGGGGTTCATGGCTACACCTTC.

This clone was detected only once. This chain uses TRBV5-1 with TRBJ2-3, with 7 bases that match TRBD1. Germline CDR1 and CDR2: SGHRS and YFSETQ. The CDR3 is 14 amino acids. Trimming cost V 5 bases and J 8 bases; bases outside gene matches: 11. CDR3 sequence: CASSTGQVQGTQYF. CDR3 DNA: TGCGCCAGCAGTACCGGACAGGTCCAGGGTACGCAGTATTTT.

The chain uses TRBV7-2 and TRBJ2-1; D might be TRBD2 (6 bases). The CDR3 is made up of 13 amino acids. Trimming took off 3 bases at V and 9 bases at J, with 12 bases between the two ends. CDR1 and CDR2 (germline): SGHTA, FQGNSA. The CDR3 DNA sequence: TGTGCCAGCAGCTTTCTTCAGGGAGGTGAGCAGTTCTTC. Its translation: CASSFLQGGEQFF.

This clone was detected ten times or more. The chain is built from TRBV5-1 and TRBJ2-1, with D possibly TRBD2 on 6 matching bases. V was shortened by 4 bases and J by 0 bases, with 17 bases between the two germline ends. Germline V gene lookup returns CDR1 SGHRS and CDR2 YFSETQ. The CDR3 consists of 17 residues. As DNA, the CDR3 is TGCGCCAGCAGCGCCCTAGGCGGGGTCATCTCCTACAATGAGCAGTTCTTC. Translated, it gives CASSALGGVISYNEQFF.

This chain joins TRBV28 and TRBJ1-2; D is uncertain. The V gene's germline CDR1 is MDHEN and CDR2 SYDVKM. V was trimmed by 2 bases and J by 4 bases, leaving 5 bases between them. The CDR3 has 12 residues. The CDR3 reads CASSLQLYGYTF. CDR3 nucleotide sequence: TGTGCCAGCAGTTTACAACTCTATGGCTACACCTTC.

The rearrangement uses TRBV7-2 and TRBJ1-2, with 9 nucleotides matching TRBD1. CDR1 and CDR2 (germline): SGHTA, FQGNSA. This CDR3 spans 14 amino acids. Unmatched junction bases numbered 1, after V lost 1 base and J lost 4 bases. DNA for the CDR3: TGTGCCAGCAGCTTAGGACAGGGGGTCTATGGCTACACCTTC. Translating it yields CASSLGQGVYGYTF.

J is TRBJ2-7 and V is TRBV28; a weak D match, TRBD1 (6 bases). CDR1 and CDR2 (germline): MDHEN, SYDVKM. The CDR3 consists of 14 residues. Trimming took 3 bases from V and 5 from J, leaving 14 bases between them. In nucleotides, the CDR3 is TGTGCCAGCAGTTTGGGGGCCAGGGTGAACGAGCAGTACTTC. Amino acid sequence: CASSLGARVNEQYF.